This T cell receptor (beta chain) was retrieved from a study of blood T cell repertoires in COVID-19. Study overall: Specimens from acute and convalescent COVID-19 originated in the United States, Italy and Spain. PBMCs, B-cell-depleted T cells, or T cells provided the cDNA or gDNA that made up the material.

Method: immunoSEQ multiplex PCR; TCRdb's copy keeps in-frame clones and lacks some. Among 200,000 to 250,000 clones listed, 86% were seen once. Germline assignment: CDR1 MDHEN and CDR2 SYDVKM. The CDR3 runs to 16 residues. V trimming: 4 bases; J trimming: 6 bases; junction bases outside the gene matches: 10. The TCR sequence derives from a woman between 50 and 59 years old who had recovered from COVID-19. The sequencing sample was made of PBMCs or T cells enriched from blood (not recorded which). The J gene is TRBJ1-5, the V gene TRBV28, with TRBD1 matching 9 bases. For the CDR3, the DNA is TGTGCCAGCAGTTCACGGACAGGGGATAGAGGTCAGCCCCAGCATTTT. It translates to CASSSRTGDRGQPQHF.